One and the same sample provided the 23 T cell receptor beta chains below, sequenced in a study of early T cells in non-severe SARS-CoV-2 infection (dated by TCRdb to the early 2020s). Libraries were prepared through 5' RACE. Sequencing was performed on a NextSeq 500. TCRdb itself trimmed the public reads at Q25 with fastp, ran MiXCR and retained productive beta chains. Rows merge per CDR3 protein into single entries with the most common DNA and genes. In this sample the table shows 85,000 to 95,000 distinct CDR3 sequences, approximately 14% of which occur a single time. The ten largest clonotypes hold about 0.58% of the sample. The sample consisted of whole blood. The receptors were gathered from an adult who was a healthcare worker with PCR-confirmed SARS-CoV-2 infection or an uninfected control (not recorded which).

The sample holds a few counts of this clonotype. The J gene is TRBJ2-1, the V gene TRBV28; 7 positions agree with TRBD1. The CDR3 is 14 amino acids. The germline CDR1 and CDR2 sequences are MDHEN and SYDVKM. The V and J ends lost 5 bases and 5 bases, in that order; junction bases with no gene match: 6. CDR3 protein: CASSMGDSNNEQFF. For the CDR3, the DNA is TGTGCCAGCAGTATGGGGGACAGCAACAATGAGCAGTTCTTC. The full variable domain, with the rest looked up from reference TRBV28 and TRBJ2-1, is DVKVTQSSRYLVKRTGEKVFLECVQDMDHENMFWYRQDPGLGLRLIYFSYDVKMKEKGDIPEGYSVSREKKERFSLILESASTNQTSMYLCASSMGDSNNEQFFGPGTRLTVL.

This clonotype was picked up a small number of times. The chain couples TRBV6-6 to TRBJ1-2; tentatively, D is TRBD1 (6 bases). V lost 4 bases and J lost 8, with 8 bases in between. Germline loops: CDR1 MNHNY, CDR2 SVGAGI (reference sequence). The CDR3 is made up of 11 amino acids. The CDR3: CASSSGQGYTF. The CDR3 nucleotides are TGTGCCAGCAGTTCCGGACAGGGCTACACCTTC.

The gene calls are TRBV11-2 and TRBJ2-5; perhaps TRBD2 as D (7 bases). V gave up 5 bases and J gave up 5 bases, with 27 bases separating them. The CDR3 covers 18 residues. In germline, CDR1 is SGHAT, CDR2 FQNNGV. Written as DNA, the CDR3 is TGTGCCAGCAGCCTATTTGGTTGGGGGGGCGCCCCCGAGGAGACCCAGTACTTC. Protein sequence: CASSLFGWGGAPEETQYF.

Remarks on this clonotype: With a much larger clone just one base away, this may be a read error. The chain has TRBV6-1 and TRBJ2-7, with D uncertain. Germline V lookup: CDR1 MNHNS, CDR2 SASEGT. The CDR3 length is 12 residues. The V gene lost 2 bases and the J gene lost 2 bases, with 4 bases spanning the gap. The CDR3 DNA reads TGTGCCAGCAGTGAAATGCCCTACGAGCAGTACGTC. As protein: CASSEMPYEQYV.

The CDR3 coding sequence is TGCAGTGCCAGGGACGGCAGAAGCACAGATACGCAGTATTTT. Its translation: CSARDGRSTDTQYF. The V call is TRBV20-1, the J call TRBJ2-3; D is possibly TRBD1 or TRBD2 (5 bases each). The CDR3 is 14 residues long. The germline V gene encodes CDR1 DFQATT and CDR2 SNEGSKA (reference sequence). Deletions cut 6 bases from V and 0 bases from J, with 13 bases between.

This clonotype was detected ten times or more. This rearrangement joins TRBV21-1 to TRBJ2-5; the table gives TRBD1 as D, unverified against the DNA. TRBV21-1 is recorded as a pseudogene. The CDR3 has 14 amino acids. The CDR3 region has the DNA TGTGCCAGCAGCACGGGACAGGGTGTGGAGACCCAGTACTTC. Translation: CASSTGQGVETQYF.

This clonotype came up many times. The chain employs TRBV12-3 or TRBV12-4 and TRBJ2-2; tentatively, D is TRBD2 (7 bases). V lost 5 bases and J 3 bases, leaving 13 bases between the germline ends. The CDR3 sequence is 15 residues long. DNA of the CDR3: TGTGCCAGCAGTCTGAGGGGGGGCGACACCGGGGAGCTGTTTTTT. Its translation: CASSLRGGDTGELFF.

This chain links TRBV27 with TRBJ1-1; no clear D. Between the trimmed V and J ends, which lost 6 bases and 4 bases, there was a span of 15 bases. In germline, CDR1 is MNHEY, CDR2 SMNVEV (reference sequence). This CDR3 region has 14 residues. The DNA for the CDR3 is TGTGCCAGCAGACTTGAGTGGTGGTTCACTGAAGCTTTCTTT. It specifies CASRLEWWFTEAFF.

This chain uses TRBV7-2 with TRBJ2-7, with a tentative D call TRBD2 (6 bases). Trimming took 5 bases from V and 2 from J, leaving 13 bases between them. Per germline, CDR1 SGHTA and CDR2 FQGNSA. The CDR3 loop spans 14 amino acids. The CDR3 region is CASSLWGGTYEQYV. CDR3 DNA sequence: TGTGCCAGCAGCCTATGGGGAGGCACCTACGAGCAGTACGTC.

CDR3: CSARDWVGGPEAFF. The CDR3 DNA is TGCAGTGCTAGAGATTGGGTTGGAGGCCCTGAAGCTTTCTTT. The V call is TRBV20-1, the J call TRBJ1-1; D gene unclear. CDR3 size: 14 residues. Germline V CDR1 and CDR2: DFQATT, SNEGSKA (reference sequence). Trimming left V 0 bases short and J 6 bases short, with 14 bases between.

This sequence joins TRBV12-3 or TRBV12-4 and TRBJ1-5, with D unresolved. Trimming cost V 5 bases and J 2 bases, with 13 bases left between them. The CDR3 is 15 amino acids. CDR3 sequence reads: CASSLSGPGNQPQHF. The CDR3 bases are TGTGCCAGCAGTCTCTCCGGGCCAGGCAATCAGCCCCAGCATTTT.

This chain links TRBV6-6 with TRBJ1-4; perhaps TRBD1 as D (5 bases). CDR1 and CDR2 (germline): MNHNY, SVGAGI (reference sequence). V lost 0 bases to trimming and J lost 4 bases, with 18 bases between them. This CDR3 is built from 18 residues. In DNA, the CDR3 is TGTGCCAGCAGTTACTCGCTGAGCAGGGAGAAGGGTAATGAAAAACTGTTTTTT. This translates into CASSYSLSREKGNEKLFF.

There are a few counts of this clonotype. CDR3 region: CATSDGFSGGAPDTQYF. The CDR3 DNA is TGTGCCACCAGTGACGGGTTTAGCGGGGGGGCACCAGATACGCAGTATTTT. V is TRBV24-1 and J is TRBJ2-3; 11 bases map to TRBD2. Germline assignment: CDR1 KGHDR and CDR2 SFDVKD. The trim removed 4 bases at V and 4 bases at J, leaving 9 bases unmatched. The CDR3 length is 17 residues.

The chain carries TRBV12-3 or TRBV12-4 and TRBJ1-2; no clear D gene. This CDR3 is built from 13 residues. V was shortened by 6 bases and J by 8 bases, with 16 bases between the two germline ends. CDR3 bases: TGTGCCAGCAGGGGTCGGACGTTACTGGGCTACACCTTC. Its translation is CASRGRTLLGYTF.

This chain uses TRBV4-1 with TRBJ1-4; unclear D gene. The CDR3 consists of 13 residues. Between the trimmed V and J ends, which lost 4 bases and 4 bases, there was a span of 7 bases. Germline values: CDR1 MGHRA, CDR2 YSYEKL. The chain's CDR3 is CASSLLRNEKLFF. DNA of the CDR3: TGCGCCAGCAGCCTGCTACGTAATGAAAAACTGTTTTTT.

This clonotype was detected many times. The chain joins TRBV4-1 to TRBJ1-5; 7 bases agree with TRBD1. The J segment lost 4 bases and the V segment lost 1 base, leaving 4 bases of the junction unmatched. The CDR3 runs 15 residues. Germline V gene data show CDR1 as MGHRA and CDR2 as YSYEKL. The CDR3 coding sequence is TGCGCCAGCAGCCAAGGACAGGGCAGGAATCAGCCCCAGCATTTT. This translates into CASSQGQGRNQPQHF.

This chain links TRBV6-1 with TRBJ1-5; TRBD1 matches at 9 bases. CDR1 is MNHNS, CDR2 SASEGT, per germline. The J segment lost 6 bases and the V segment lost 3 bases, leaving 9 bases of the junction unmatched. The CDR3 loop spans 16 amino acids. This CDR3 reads CASSDRDRVVGQPQHF. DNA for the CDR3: TGTGCCAGCAGTGACAGGGACAGGGTGGTTGGTCAGCCCCAGCATTTT.

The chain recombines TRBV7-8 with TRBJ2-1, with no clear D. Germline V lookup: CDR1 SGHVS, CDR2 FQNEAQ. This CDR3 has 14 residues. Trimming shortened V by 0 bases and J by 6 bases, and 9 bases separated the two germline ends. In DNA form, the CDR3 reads TGTGCCAGCAGCTTAGCAGGGTGGAGCAATGAGCAGTTCTTC. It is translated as CASSLAGWSNEQFF.

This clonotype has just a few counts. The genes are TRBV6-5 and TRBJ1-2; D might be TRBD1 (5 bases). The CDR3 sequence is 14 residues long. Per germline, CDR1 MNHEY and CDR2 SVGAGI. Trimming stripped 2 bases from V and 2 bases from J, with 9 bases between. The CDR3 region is CASSYGDLNYGYTF. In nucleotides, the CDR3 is TGTGCCAGCAGTTACGGGGACCTAAACTATGGCTACACCTTC.

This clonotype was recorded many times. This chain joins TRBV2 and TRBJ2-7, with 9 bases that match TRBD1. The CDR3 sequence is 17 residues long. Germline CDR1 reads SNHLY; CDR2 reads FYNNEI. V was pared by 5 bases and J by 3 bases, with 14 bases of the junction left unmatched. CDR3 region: CASSKPTGGDSIYEQYV. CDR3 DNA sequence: TGTGCCAGCAGTAAACCGACAGGGGGGGACTCTATCTACGAGCAGTACGTC.

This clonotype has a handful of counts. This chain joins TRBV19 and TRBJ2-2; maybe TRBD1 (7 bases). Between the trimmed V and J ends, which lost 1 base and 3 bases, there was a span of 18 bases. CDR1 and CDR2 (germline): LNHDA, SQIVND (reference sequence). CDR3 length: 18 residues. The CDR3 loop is CASSIGPRRGRYTGELFF. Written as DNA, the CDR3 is TGTGCCAGTAGTATAGGCCCCCGGAGGGGGCGTTACACCGGGGAGCTGTTTTTT.

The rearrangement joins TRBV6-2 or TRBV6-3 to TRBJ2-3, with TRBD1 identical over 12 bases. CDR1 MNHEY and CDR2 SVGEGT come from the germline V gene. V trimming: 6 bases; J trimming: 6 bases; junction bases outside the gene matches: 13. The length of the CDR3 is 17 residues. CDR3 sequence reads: CASSTGDRGRSGDTQYF. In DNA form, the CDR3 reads TGTGCCAGCAGCACGGGGGACAGGGGGCGTTCAGGGGATACGCAGTATTTT.

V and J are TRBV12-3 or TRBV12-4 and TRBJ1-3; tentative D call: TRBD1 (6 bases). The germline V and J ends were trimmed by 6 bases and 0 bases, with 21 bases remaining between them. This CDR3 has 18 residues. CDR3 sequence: CASSLSSWGAHSGNTIYF. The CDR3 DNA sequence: TGTGCCAGCAGCCTATCGTCGTGGGGGGCACACTCTGGAAACACCATATATTTT.